Following are 20 T cell receptor beta chains from one sample sequenced in a study of blood T cell repertoires in COVID-19. Sequencing was performed with immunoSEQ multiplex PCR; in TCRdb, only in-frame clones are kept and a portion is missing. Of approximately 490,000 clones detected, around 85% appear once; the ten largest clones hold 6.5% to 9.5%. Sequencing input: PBMCs or T cells enriched from blood (not recorded which). The receptors come from a woman aged 60-70 years who had recovered from COVID-19.

V and J are TRBV30 and TRBJ1-4; D unresolved. The ends were cut back, 3 bases at V and 4 bases at J, with 9 bases in the middle. CDR3 length: 13 amino acids. In germline, CDR1 is GTSNPN, CDR2 SVGIG (reference sequence). DNA for the CDR3: TGTGCCTGGAGGGGTCGGGATAATGAAAAACTGTTTTTT. It yields the protein CAWRGRDNEKLFF.

This chain uses TRBV2 with TRBJ1-6; unclear D gene. This CDR3 comprises 13 residues. Germline V CDR1 and CDR2: SNHLY, FYNNEI. The V and J ends lost 4 bases and 11 bases respectively, with 12 bases between them. CDR3: CASSAAAVTPLHF. In DNA form, the CDR3 reads TGTGCCAGCAGTGCTGCAGCGGTGACACCCCTCCACTTT. The variable domain in full, with the rest retrieved from reference TRBV2 and TRBJ1-6, is EPEVTQTPSHQVTQMGQEVILRCVPISNHLYFYWYRQILGQKVEFLVSFYNNEISEKSEIFDDQFSVERPDGSNFTLKIRSTKLEDSAMYFCASSAAAVTPLHFGNGTRLTVT.

The CDR3 region is CASSHRLAVTDTQYF. In nucleotides, the CDR3 is TGCGCCAGCAGCCATCGACTAGCGGTAACAGATACGCAGTATTTT. The chain employs TRBV4-1 and TRBJ2-3, with 9 bases lining up with TRBD2. V was clipped by 3 bases and J by 3 bases; unmatched bases: 4. This CDR3 region has 15 residues. Germline V gene data show CDR1 as MGHRA and CDR2 as YSYEKL.

V is TRBV7-9 and J is TRBJ2-7; perhaps TRBD1 as D (6 bases). The V end was cut by 2 bases, the J end by 3 bases, with 14 bases between. This CDR3 region has 15 residues. Germline loops: CDR1 SEHNR, CDR2 FQNEAQ (reference sequence). CDR3 protein: CASSLSSAGVYEQYF. CDR3 sequence (DNA): TGTGCCAGCAGCTTAAGTTCGGCAGGGGTCTACGAGCAGTACTTC. Full variable domain (missing parts from reference TRBV7-9 and TRBJ2-7): DTGVSQNPRHKITKRGQNVTFRCDPISEHNRLYWYRQTLGQGPEFLTYFQNEAQLEKSRLLSDRFSAERPKGSFSTLEIQRTEQGDSAMYLCASSLSSAGVYEQYFGPGTRLTVT.

This rearrangement joins TRBV12-3 or TRBV12-4 to TRBJ2-1; 7 nucleotides match TRBD2. The ends lost 6 bases at V and 8 bases at J; junction bases unmatched: 4. The CDR3 spans 12 residues. CDR3 region: CASRRLAHEQFF. CDR3 DNA sequence: TGTGCCAGCAGAAGACTAGCCCATGAGCAGTTCTTC.

The rearrangement links TRBV30 to TRBJ1-5, with 7 bases identical to TRBD1. This CDR3 has 17 residues. Germline assignment: CDR1 GTSNPN and CDR2 SVGIG (reference sequence). V gave up 0 bases and J gave up 0 bases; unmatched junction bases: 8. In DNA form, the CDR3 reads TGTGCCTGGAGTGTAGACAGGGATCCCTTTAGCAATCAGCCCCAGCATTTT. Translated: CAWSVDRDPFSNQPQHF.

The rearrangement joins TRBV9 to TRBJ1-1, with no clear D. V was pared by 4 bases and J by 0 bases, with 13 bases between. The CDR3 length is 15 residues. Germline lookup yields CDR1 SGDLS and CDR2 YYNGEE. The CDR3 spells CASSLQPEMNTEAFF. The DNA of the CDR3 is TGTGCCAGCAGCTTACAGCCCGAGATGAACACTGAAGCTTTCTTT.

The rearrangement uses TRBV11-2 and TRBJ2-7; tentative D call: TRBD1 (6 bases). The V and J ends lost 1 base and 0 bases respectively, with 7 bases between them. Germline V gives CDR1 SGHAT, CDR2 FQNNGV. This CDR3 contains 14 residues. CDR3 amino acids: CASSLGRGSYEQYF. The CDR3 DNA sequence: TGTGCCAGCAGCTTAGGCAGGGGCTCCTACGAGCAGTACTTC.

This clone was counted a few times. The rearrangement links TRBV5-1 to TRBJ2-2; TRBD1 matches 9 bases. With V trimmed by 0 bases and J by 1 base, 1 base remained unmatched. The CDR3 consists of 16 residues. Germline V CDR1 and CDR2: SGHRS, YFSETQ. CDR3 coding DNA: TGCGCCAGCAGCTTGGGGGGACAGGGGAACACCGGGGAGCTGTTTTTT. Amino acid sequence: CASSLGGQGNTGELFF.

The J gene is TRBJ2-3, the V gene TRBV5-1, with TRBD2 as a possible D gene (6 bases). Germline V gene lookup returns CDR1 SGHRS and CDR2 YFSETQ. The CDR3 consists of 14 residues. Trimming stripped 3 bases from V and 2 bases from J, with 10 bases between. The CDR3 is CASSWGLHTDTQYF. The CDR3 DNA is TGCGCCAGCAGCTGGGGACTCCACACAGATACGCAGTATTTT.

The CDR3 DNA sequence: TGCGCCAGCAGCCAGACTCTCGTGTACTCTGGGGCCAACGTCCTGACTTTC. It is translated as CASSQTLVYSGANVLTF. The chain has TRBV4-1 and TRBJ2-6; D gene uncertain. The V and J ends lost 3 bases and 0 bases respectively, with 12 bases between them. The CDR3 has 17 residues. The germline CDR1 and CDR2 sequences are MGHRA and YSYEKL.

The sample holds one count of this clone. The rearrangement uses TRBV20-1 and TRBJ2-5, with D unclear. Looked up from germline, CDR1 is DFQATT and CDR2 is SNEGSKA (reference sequence). This CDR3 has 10 amino acids. Deletions cut 6 bases from V and 3 bases from J, with 5 bases between. The CDR3 nucleotides read TGCAGTGCCCTTAAAGAGACCCAGTACTTC. This translates into CSALKETQYF.

The CDR3: CASTPQGANYGYTF. As DNA, the CDR3 is TGTGCCAGCACTCCCCAAGGGGCTAACTATGGCTACACCTTC. The chain employs TRBV6-6 and TRBJ1-2, with TRBD1 as a possible D gene (5 bases). This CDR3 is 14 amino acids long. Trimming took off 7 bases at V and 0 bases at J, with 12 bases between the two ends. Germline V gene data show CDR1 as MNHNY and CDR2 as SVGAGI (reference sequence).

The chain uses TRBV5-1 and TRBJ2-2; 8 nucleotides match TRBD1. The junction had 2 bases not matched to a gene; V was cut back by 4 bases and J by 0 bases. CDR3 length equals 15 residues. CDR1 SGHRS and CDR2 YFSETQ come from the germline V gene. The CDR3 spells CASSRTGTNTGELFF. CDR3 nucleotides: TGCGCCAGCAGCCGGACAGGGACGAACACCGGGGAGCTGTTTTTT.

The chain combines TRBV7-9 with TRBJ1-2, with a tentative D call TRBD1 (5 bases). The CDR3 sequence is 13 residues long. Trimming cost V 5 bases and J 6 bases, with 13 bases left between them. Germline V gene sequence: CDR1 SEHNR, CDR2 FQNEAQ (reference sequence). The chain's CDR3 is CASSQNRGDGYTF. CDR3 DNA sequence: TGTGCCAGCAGCCAGAACCGGGGGGATGGCTACACCTTC. The full variable domain, its missing parts supplied by reference TRBV7-9 and TRBJ1-2, is DTGVSQNPRHKITKRGQNVTFRCDPISEHNRLYWYRQTLGQGPEFLTYFQNEAQLEKSRLLSDRFSAERPKGSFSTLEIQRTEQGDSAMYLCASSQNRGDGYTFGSGTRLTVV.

The chain combines TRBV18 with TRBJ1-1, with D unclear. This CDR3 contains 13 residues. Germline values: CDR1 KGHSH, CDR2 LQKENI. With 3 bases removed from V and 7 bases from J, the gap between germline ends came to 12 bases. The CDR3 sequence: CASSPQRPSEAFF. The CDR3 nucleotides are TGTGCCAGCTCACCCCAGAGGCCGAGTGAAGCTTTCTTT. Full variable domain (missing parts from reference TRBV18 and TRBJ1-1): NAGVMQNPRHLVRRRGQEARLRCSPMKGHSHVYWYRQLPEEGLKFMVYLQKENIIDESGMPKERFSAEFPKEGPSILRIQQVVRGDSAAYFCASSPQRPSEAFFGQGTRLTVV.

The chain combines TRBV3-1 (or the pseudogene TRBV3-2) with TRBJ2-1; D not resolved. Germline V gene lookup returns CDR1 LGHDT and CDR2 YNNKEL (reference sequence). The V gene lost 0 bases and the J gene lost 8 bases, with 8 bases spanning the gap. CDR3 length: 13 residues. The CDR3 nucleotides read TGTGCCAGCAGCCAAGATGCCCGGGATGAGCAGTTCTTC. It translates to CASSQDARDEQFF.

The J gene is TRBJ1-5, the V gene TRBV14, with D unresolved. The V end lost 0 bases, the J end lost 3 bases, and 9 bases lay between the germline ends. The CDR3 has 15 residues. Germline V lookup: CDR1 SGHDN, CDR2 FVKESK. CDR3 sequence (DNA): TGTGCCAGCAGCCAAGAGGCAGGTTCCAATCAGCCCCAGCATTTT. Protein sequence: CASSQEAGSNQPQHF.

The chain carries TRBV2 and TRBJ1-1; D unresolved. Germline CDR1 and CDR2: SNHLY and FYNNEI. The CDR3 is 12 amino acids. Trimming left V 2 bases short and J 10 bases short, with 11 bases between. CDR3 nucleotide sequence: TGTGCCAGCAGTGAAACGGTGTCGGGAGCTTTCTTT. It codes for CASSETVSGAFF.

The chain couples TRBV7-7 to TRBJ2-7, with 7 bases aligning to TRBD1. The length of the CDR3 is 16 residues. Germline V gene sequence: CDR1 SSHAT, CDR2 FNYEAQ (reference sequence). V lost 4 bases to trimming and J lost 2 bases; unmatched junction nucleotides: 11. DNA for the CDR3: TGTGCCAGCAGCTCCTACCGACAGGGACCTCCCTACGAGCAGTACGTC. This encodes CASSSYRQGPPYEQYV.